Following are 9 T cell receptor beta chains from one sample sequenced in a study of shared clonotypes between healthy human individuals. The assay was immunoSEQ multiplex PCR, and TCRdb's table has in-frame clones only and misses some. Counted here are more than 2 million clones, 95% occurring once; the ten biggest clones make up roughly 0.13%. The sample taken for sequencing was naive CD4+ T cells sorted from blood. As to subset: CD45RA+ positively selected. The receptors come from a man younger than 35 in good health.

Turning to this clone: Other DNA sequences in this sample translate to the same CDR3. The rearrangement uses TRBV7-9 and TRBJ1-5; no reliable D call. V lost 2 bases and J lost 5, with 7 bases in between. Germline values: CDR1 SEHNR, CDR2 FQNEAQ (reference sequence). This CDR3 spans 13 amino acids. The CDR3 protein is CASSLLGDQPQHF. The CDR3 bases are TGTGCCAGCAGCTTACTTGGCGATCAGCCCCAGCATTTT.

The chain links TRBV27 to TRBJ1-6, with D perhaps matching TRBD1 (6 bases). Germline lookup yields CDR1 MNHEY and CDR2 SMNVEV (reference sequence). This CDR3 is built from 16 residues. Trimming took off 6 bases at V and 2 bases at J, with 14 bases between the two ends. CDR3 bases: TGTGCCAGCAGAAAAGGGGGAAGGGCCTATAATTCACCCCTCCACTTT. Translation: CASRKGGRAYNSPLHF.

The chain employs TRBV6-5 and TRBJ1-2; TRBD1 agrees at 7 bases. The CDR3 spans 15 residues. V lost 4 bases and J lost 8; bases outside the gene matches: 13. Germline CDR1 reads MNHEY; CDR2 reads SVGAGI. The DNA for the CDR3 is TGTGCCAGCAGTTCCGACCACAGGGGCCGTCAGGGCTACACCTTC. The encoded protein is CASSSDHRGRQGYTF.

The chain joins TRBV7-5 to TRBJ1-4; the D call in the table, TRBD1, was not verified against the DNA. TRBV7-5 is termed a pseudogene. The CDR3 runs to 16 residues. The CDR3 nucleotides read TGTGCCAGAAGCTTACGACGACAGGGGGCATTTGAAAAACTGTTTTTT. Protein sequence: CARSLRRQGAFEKLFF.

The chain recombines TRBV7-2 with TRBJ2-1; 10 positions agree with TRBD1. The germline CDR1 and CDR2 sequences are SGHTA and FQGNSA. The CDR3 sequence is 17 residues long. Trimming took 1 base from V and 1 from J; bases not matched to a gene: 4. CDR3 coding DNA: TGTGCCAGCAGCTTAGGGCCGGGACAGGGGTCCTACAATGAGCAGTTCTTC. It codes for CASSLGPGQGSYNEQFF.

The rearrangement uses TRBV5-4 and TRBJ2-3; TRBD2 matches 7 bases. There are 16 residues in the CDR3. Germline trimming cut 4 bases from V and 2 bases from J; bases unmatched to any gene: 10. Germline loops: CDR1 SGHNT, CDR2 YYREEE (reference sequence). The CDR3, as DNA: TGTGCCAGCAGCCCGGGGGGTAGCGGGTTCACAGATACGCAGTATTTT. Its protein product is CASSPGGSGFTDTQYF.

This clone has just one count. This chain uses TRBV18 with TRBJ2-2; 11 bases fit TRBD1. The J segment lost 4 bases and the V segment lost 3 bases, leaving 7 bases of the junction unmatched. Per germline, CDR1 KGHSH and CDR2 LQKENI. The CDR3 runs to 17 residues. The CDR3 sequence is CASSPSGQGASTGELFF. For the CDR3, the DNA is TGTGCCAGCTCACCTAGCGGACAGGGGGCTTCCACCGGGGAGCTGTTTTTT.

This clone appeared a few times. The chain links TRBV7-6 to TRBJ1-5; 7 bases align to TRBD1. The ends lost 5 bases at V and 3 bases at J; junction bases unmatched: 7. Germline loops: CDR1 SGHVS, CDR2 FNYEAQ. This CDR3 contains 15 residues. In DNA, the CDR3 is TGTGCCAGCAGCGAACAAACAGGGGCCAATCAGCCCCAGCATTTT. Translation: CASSEQTGANQPQHF.

This chain uses TRBV7-9 with TRBJ1-1; D not certain. CDR1 SEHNR and CDR2 FQNEAQ come from the germline V gene (reference sequence). The CDR3 length is 15 residues. V was trimmed by 1 base and J by 11 bases, leaving 20 bases between them. CDR3 sequence reads: CASSLERISEDEAFF. CDR3 DNA: TGTGCCAGCAGCTTAGAGAGAATCTCCGAGGATGAGGCTTTCTTT.